Presented here are 9 T cell receptor beta chains from one specimen sequenced in a study of shared clonotypes between healthy human individuals. Measured with immunoSEQ multiplex PCR; TCRdb has only the in-frame clones, and not every one. The sample holds 300,000 to 400,000 clones, around 67% seen once. Sequences were obtained from memory CD4+ T cells sorted from blood. Described subset: CD45RA-negative fraction. These receptor sequences come from a man younger than 45 in good health.

Regarding this clone: A read error may be the cause here, since a much bigger clone is one base away. The sample holds other DNA sequences that translate to the same CDR3. The gene calls are TRBV7-9 and TRBJ2-1; no clear D. The CDR3 length is 11 residues. The V end was cut by 0 bases, the J end by 6 bases, with 0 bases between. CDR1 is SEHNR, CDR2 FQNEAQ, per germline (reference sequence). In DNA form, the CDR3 reads TGTGCCAGCAGCTTAGCCAATGAGCAGTTCTTC. This gives the protein CASSLANEQFF.

This chain joins TRBV30 and TRBJ2-3; D gene ambiguous. The germline V and J ends were trimmed by 4 bases and 5 bases, with 4 bases remaining between them. The CDR3 is made up of 10 amino acids. Germline-derived CDR1 and CDR2 are GTSNPN and SVGIG (reference sequence). This CDR3 is CAWKGDTQYF. CDR3 bases: TGTGCCTGGAAAGGAGATACGCAGTATTTT.

This sequence joins TRBV2 and TRBJ2-7; TRBD1 matches at 7 bases. Per germline, CDR1 SNHLY and CDR2 FYNNEI. The CDR3 runs 14 residues. Trimming took 3 bases from V and 3 from J; bases not matched to a gene: 5. CDR3 in amino acids: CASSEGQNNYEQYF. In DNA form, the CDR3 reads TGTGCCAGCAGTGAGGGACAGAACAACTACGAGCAGTACTTC.

V and J are TRBV10-1 and TRBJ2-5; 12 bases map to TRBD2. Germline V lookup: CDR1 WNHNN, CDR2 SYGVQD (reference sequence). With 8 bases clipped from V and 2 bases from J, the junction kept 6 bases outside the gene matches. The CDR3 length is 15 residues. CDR3 region: CASSPGTSGQETQYF. The CDR3 DNA is TGCGCCAGCTCGCCCGGGACTAGCGGGCAAGAGACCCAGTACTTC.

The rearrangement joins TRBV6-1 to TRBJ1-2; D is unresolved. The CDR3 has 11 residues. V was pared by 6 bases and J by 8 bases, with 10 bases between. Germline V gene sequence: CDR1 MNHNS, CDR2 SASEGT. The chain's CDR3 is CASRRGGGYTF. The CDR3 nucleotides are TGTGCCAGCAGACGGGGAGGGGGCTACACCTTC.

V usage is TRBV7-9 and J usage is TRBJ2-7; either TRBD1 or TRBD2 may fit D (6 bases each). The CDR3 contains 15 residues. Germline V gene lookup returns CDR1 SEHNR and CDR2 FQNEAQ (reference sequence). Trimming shortened V by 1 base and J by 2 bases, and 12 bases separated the two germline ends. CDR3 sequence (DNA): TGTGCCAGCAGCTTAGGGGGGGCGAGGACCTACGAGCAGTACTTC. Translating gives CASSLGGARTYEQYF.

The chain recombines TRBV11-2 with TRBJ2-1; D might be TRBD1 or TRBD2, each matching 6 bases. This CDR3 is built from 14 residues. Trimming cost V 2 bases and J 6 bases, with 11 bases left between them. CDR1 SGHAT and CDR2 FQNNGV come from the germline V gene. The CDR3 sequence is CASSLLRGANEQFF. The CDR3 DNA sequence: TGTGCCAGCAGCTTACTAAGGGGGGCCAATGAGCAGTTCTTC.

This clone appeared once. The CDR3 DNA sequence: TGTGCCAGCTCACCAAGAGGACAGGGTTACGAGCAGTACTTC. Translated: CASSPRGQGYEQYF. The chain carries TRBV18 and TRBJ2-7, with 8 nucleotides matching TRBD1. The CDR3 has 14 residues. The V gene's germline CDR1 is KGHSH and CDR2 LQKENI. V trimming: 2 bases; J trimming: 4 bases; junction bases outside the gene matches: 4.

This clone was recorded only once. V usage is TRBV7-2 and J usage is TRBJ2-3, with 14 bases fitting TRBD2. The CDR3 is 22 residues long. CDR1 is SGHTA, CDR2 FQGNSA, per germline. Germline trimming cut 0 bases from V and 0 bases from J; bases unmatched to any gene: 14. CDR3 nucleotides: TGTGCCAGCAGCTTAGCCGGGACTAGCGGGAGAACCTGGGATACTAGCACAGATACGCAGTATTTT. Its translation is CASSLAGTSGRTWDTSTDTQYF.